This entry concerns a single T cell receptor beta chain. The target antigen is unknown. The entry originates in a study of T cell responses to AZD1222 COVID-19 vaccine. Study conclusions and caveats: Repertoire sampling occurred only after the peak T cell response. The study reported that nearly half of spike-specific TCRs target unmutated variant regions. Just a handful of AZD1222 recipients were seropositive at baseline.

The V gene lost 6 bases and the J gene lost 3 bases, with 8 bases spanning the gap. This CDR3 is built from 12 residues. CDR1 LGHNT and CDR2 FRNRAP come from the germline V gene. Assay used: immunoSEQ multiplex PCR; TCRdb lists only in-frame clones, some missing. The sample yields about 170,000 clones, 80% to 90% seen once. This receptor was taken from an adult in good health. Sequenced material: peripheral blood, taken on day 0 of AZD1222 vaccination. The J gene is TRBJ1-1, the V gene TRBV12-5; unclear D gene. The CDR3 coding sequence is TGTGCTAGTGGGGTGTCGGACACTGAAGCTTTCTTT. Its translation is CASGVSDTEAFF.